This T cell receptor (beta chain) was obtained from a study of control samples from healthy donors and cancer patients. Generated by immunoSEQ multiplex PCR, the TCRdb table keeps only in-frame clones and is missing some. The sample has about 160,000 clones; 70% to 90% are singletons. Trimming shortened V by 7 bases and J by 3 bases, and 15 bases separated the two germline ends. The germline V gene encodes CDR1 SQVTM and CDR2 ANQGSEA. This CDR3 has 13 amino acids. V gene TRBV29-1 combines with J gene TRBJ1-1; the D is unclear. This clonotype was obtained from a man aged 25 to 40 in good health. Sequencing was carried out using blood. This CDR3 reads CSEKYSGDTEAFF. The DNA for the CDR3 is TGCAGCGAGAAGTATTCCGGCGACACTGAAGCTTTCTTT. The entire variable domain, with the rest obtained from reference TRBV29-1 and TRBJ1-1, is as follows: SAVISQKPSRDICQRGTSLTIQCQVDSQVTMMFWYRQQPGQSLTLIATANQGSEATYESGFVIDKFPISRPNLTFSTLTVSNMSPEDSSIYLCSEKYSGDTEAFFGQGTRLTVV.